The 32 T cell receptor beta chains reported below all come from one sample, sequenced in a study of T cell changes during pregnancy in multiple sclerosis. Sequenced by immunoSEQ multiplex PCR; TCRdb stores in-frame clones only, minus some. The sample shows 70,000 to 85,000 clones, about 92% of them seen only once. Sequences were derived from peripheral blood, sampled before pregnancy. The receptors were sampled from a female donor with multiple sclerosis, enrolled in a pregnancy study.

The CDR3 region has the DNA TGCAGCGTTGTCCCGGGACTAGCGACAGATACGCAGTATTTT. It is translated as CSVVPGLATDTQYF. V is TRBV29-1 and J is TRBJ2-3, with TRBD2 matching over 10 bases. The CDR3 loop spans 14 amino acids. Germline V CDR1 and CDR2: SQVTM, ANQGSEA. The V and J ends lost 4 bases and 3 bases, in that order; junction bases with no gene match: 4.

This clone was detected only a few times. The chain employs TRBV2 and TRBJ2-7; 8 nucleotides agree with TRBD1. The length of the CDR3 is 12 residues. The junction had 4 bases not matched to a gene; V was cut back by 6 bases and J by 6 bases. The germline V gene has CDR1 SNHLY and CDR2 FYNNEI. CDR3 residues: CASRIQGVEQYF. For the CDR3, the DNA is TGTGCCAGCAGGATACAGGGGGTCGAGCAGTACTTC.

The chain uses TRBV18 and TRBJ1-2, with 8 bases matching TRBD1. The germline V gene encodes CDR1 KGHSH and CDR2 LQKENI. CDR3 length: 15 amino acids. J lost 1 base, V lost 3 bases, and 4 bases had no gene match. The DNA of the CDR3 is TGTGCCAGCTCACCGCCAGGGGGCTTTAACTATGGCTACACCTTC. Protein: CASSPPGGFNYGYTF.

The V gene is TRBV5-1, the J gene TRBJ2-3; a possible D gene is TRBD2 (6 bases). CDR3 length: 17 amino acids. Germline CDR1 and CDR2: SGHRS and YFSETQ. V was clipped by 3 bases and J by 0 bases, with 17 bases between them. The chain's CDR3 is CASSSLGGDGSTDTQYF. CDR3 nucleotide sequence: TGCGCCAGCAGCTCCCTCGGGGGAGATGGTAGCACAGATACGCAGTATTTT.

The rearrangement uses TRBV6-6 and TRBJ1-2, with unresolved D. The CDR3 loop spans 11 amino acids. Trimming pared 10 bases from V and 5 bases from J, leaving 11 bases between. CDR1 is MNHNY and CDR2 is SVGAGI in the germline V gene (reference sequence). In DNA form, the CDR3 reads TGTGCCACCTCGGGAAATTATGGCTACACCTTC. Translation: CATSGNYGYTF.

The chain is built from TRBV4-2 and TRBJ2-6, with 7 bases identical to TRBD1. V trimming: 0 bases; J trimming: 0 bases; junction bases outside the gene matches: 14. CDR1 and CDR2 (germline): LGHNA, YNFKEQ. This CDR3 has 21 amino acids. CDR3 residues: CASSQEILRGQAPSGANVLTF. CDR3 DNA sequence: TGTGCCAGCAGCCAAGAAATCCTAAGAGGACAGGCGCCCTCTGGGGCCAACGTCCTGACTTTC.

This chain connects TRBV4-1 to TRBJ2-3; D is perhaps TRBD1 (5 bases). Per germline, CDR1 MGHRA and CDR2 YSYEKL. Trimming took off 4 bases at V and 3 bases at J, with 8 bases between the two ends. The CDR3 extends over 13 amino acids. CDR3 coding DNA: TGCGCCAGCAGCCGGGCAGGGACAGATACGCAGTATTTT. This encodes CASSRAGTDTQYF.

J is TRBJ1-2 and V is TRBV5-4; 7 nucleotides align to TRBD1. The trim removed 4 bases at V and 10 bases at J, leaving 13 bases unmatched. Germline loops: CDR1 SGHNT, CDR2 YYREEE (reference sequence). The CDR3 has 14 residues. The CDR3 loop is CASSRNRGPSYYTF. CDR3 coding DNA: TGTGCCAGCAGCCGGAACAGGGGCCCATCTTACTACACCTTC.

This chain uses TRBV5-1 with TRBJ2-3; 9 bases fit TRBD2. This CDR3 contains 14 residues. With V trimmed by 5 bases and J by 4 bases, 5 bases remained unmatched. Germline assignment: CDR1 SGHRS and CDR2 YFSETQ. The CDR3 sequence is CASSSAGGADTQYF. The CDR3 DNA follows: TGCGCCAGCAGTTCAGCGGGAGGTGCAGATACGCAGTATTTT.

This sequence joins TRBV29-1 and TRBJ1-5, with a possible D match to TRBD1 (5 bases). Germline V gene data show CDR1 as SQVTM and CDR2 as ANQGSEA. The CDR3 sequence is 15 residues long. The V and J ends lost 4 bases and 5 bases respectively, with 18 bases between them. The DNA for the CDR3 is TGCAGCGTTGGGTGGGGGGGTCGAGCGGATCAGCCCCAGCATTTT. Translation: CSVGWGGRADQPQHF.

This chain connects TRBV7-9 to TRBJ1-3, with unresolved D. Germline-derived CDR1 and CDR2 are SEHNR and FQNEAQ (reference sequence). Trimming cost V 5 bases and J 8 bases, with 19 bases left between them. The CDR3 is 15 amino acids. The CDR3 sequence is CASSPWGGRRDTIYF. The CDR3 DNA reads as TGTGCCAGCAGCCCGTGGGGAGGGAGAAGGGACACCATATATTTT.

This clone has just a few counts. The gene calls are TRBV25-1 and TRBJ1-1; D unclear. Germline-derived CDR1 and CDR2 are MGHDK and SYGVNS. The CDR3 covers 15 residues. Trimming took 1 base from V and 3 from J, leaving 12 bases between them. DNA of the CDR3: TGTGCCAGCAGTGAATCCGGGCAGAGGGACACTGAAGCTTTCTTT. Translating gives CASSESGQRDTEAFF.

The CDR3 sequence: CASAKRVGADNEQFF. The CDR3 bases are TGTGCCAGCGCTAAACGGGTGGGAGCGGACAATGAGCAGTTCTTC. The chain has TRBV6-6 and TRBJ2-1, with D possibly being TRBD2 (5 bases). Germline lookup yields CDR1 MNHNY and CDR2 SVGAGI (reference sequence). This CDR3 is built from 15 residues. V was clipped by 8 bases and J by 5 bases, with 19 bases between them.

The chain combines TRBV4-3 with TRBJ1-5, with 7 bases lining up with TRBD1. The V segment lost 8 bases and the J segment 5 bases; nucleotides outside the gene matches: 9. CDR3 size: 14 residues. Germline V lookup: CDR1 LGHNA, CDR2 YSLEER. The CDR3 coding sequence is TGCGCCAGCTCCCAGACACAGGGGTATCAGCCCCAGCATTTT. Residues: CASSQTQGYQPQHF.

This clone was recorded only once. V gene TRBV7-6 combines with J gene TRBJ2-5; TRBD1 agrees at 11 bases. The V gene's germline CDR1 is SGHVS and CDR2 FNYEAQ. The CDR3 loop spans 17 amino acids. The ends lost 0 bases at V and 1 base at J; junction bases unmatched: 4. CDR3 sequence: CASSLARGTGGQETQYF. CDR3 nucleotides: TGTGCCAGCAGCTTAGCGAGGGGGACAGGGGGCCAAGAGACCCAGTACTTC.

The V call is TRBV19, the J call TRBJ1-5, with D tentatively TRBD1 (6 bases). Germline V gives CDR1 LNHDA, CDR2 SQIVND (reference sequence). V shed 5 bases and J shed 3 bases, with 11 bases lying between them. The CDR3 has 14 residues. The CDR3 nucleotides are TGTGCCAGTAGTCTGACAGGCTCCAATCAGCCCCAGCATTTT. Translating it yields CASSLTGSNQPQHF.

The chain joins TRBV2 to TRBJ1-5, with D possibly TRBD1 on 5 matching bases. This CDR3 comprises 16 residues. The V end was cut by 3 bases, the J end by 6 bases, with 18 bases between. CDR1 SNHLY and CDR2 FYNNEI come from the germline V gene. CDR3 sequence (DNA): TGTGCCAGCAGTGAGGGTAGGGGAGGAGGGAGTCAGCCCCAGCATTTT. It codes for CASSEGRGGGSQPQHF.

The chain employs TRBV5-6 and TRBJ2-5; 10 bases map to TRBD2. Unmatched junction bases numbered 5, after V lost 1 base and J lost 5 bases. There are 15 residues in the CDR3. CDR1 is SGHDT and CDR2 is YYEEEE in the germline V gene. The CDR3 bases are TGTGCCAGCAGCTTGAAAGTAGCGGGAGGCGAGACCCAGTACTTC. Translating it yields CASSLKVAGGETQYF.

The chain carries TRBV11-2 and TRBJ2-3, with TRBD1 identical over 9 bases. Germline trimming cut 2 bases from V and 3 bases from J; bases unmatched to any gene: 6. The germline V gene has CDR1 SGHAT and CDR2 FQNNGV. The CDR3 runs to 16 residues. The CDR3 loop is CASSLRGQGQTDTQYF. The CDR3 DNA reads TGTGCCAGCAGCTTAAGGGGACAGGGACAGACAGATACGCAGTATTTT. The entire variable domain, with the rest obtained from reference TRBV11-2 and TRBJ2-3, is as follows: EAGVAQSPRYKIIEKRQSVAFWCNPISGHATLYWYQQILGQGPKLLIQFQNNGVVDDSQLPKDRFSAERLKGVDSTLKIQPAKLEDSAVYLCASSLRGQGQTDTQYFGPGTRLTVL.

The gene calls are TRBV28 and TRBJ2-5; 8 nucleotides agree with TRBD2. CDR1 is MDHEN and CDR2 is SYDVKM in the germline V gene. The V gene end was trimmed by 2 bases and the J gene end by 1 base; junction bases not matched to a gene: 0. This CDR3 contains 14 residues. The CDR3 bases are TGTGCCAGCAGTTTAACTAGCGGCCAAGAGACCCAGTACTTC. Residues: CASSLTSGQETQYF.

This chain joins TRBV27 and TRBJ2-2, with 8 bases lining up with TRBD1. This CDR3 has 17 amino acids. Looked up from germline, CDR1 is MNHEY and CDR2 is SMNVEV (reference sequence). V lost 4 bases and J lost 2; bases outside the gene matches: 9. As DNA, the CDR3 is TGTGCCAGCAGTTCTCAAGGACAGGGCATCAACACCGGGGAGCTGTTTTTT. Its translation: CASSSQGQGINTGELFF.

The V gene is TRBV14, the J gene TRBJ1-2; 8 bases line up with TRBD1. Losses at the gene ends were 4 bases for V and 7 bases for J; bases not matched to a gene: 8. From germline, CDR1 is SGHDN and CDR2 FVKESK. The CDR3 runs to 14 residues. The CDR3: CASSPPDRARGYTF. The CDR3 region has the DNA TGTGCCAGCAGCCCCCCGGACAGGGCACGTGGCTACACCTTC.

The J gene is TRBJ2-5, the V gene TRBV13; 9 bases are a match to TRBD2. The CDR3 has 17 residues. CDR1 and CDR2 (germline): PRHDT, FYEKMQ (reference sequence). V dropped 6 bases and J dropped 5; count of bases not matched to a gene: 16. The CDR3 reads CASRRYQAGGPRETQYF. The DNA of the CDR3 is TGTGCCAGCAGGCGATATCAAGCGGGAGGTCCCCGGGAGACCCAGTACTTC.

The CDR3 region has the DNA TGCGCCAGCAGCTTAATTCAGGGAGGCGAGCAGTACTTC. This translates into CASSLIQGGEQYF. The chain links TRBV5-1 to TRBJ2-7; maybe TRBD2 (6 bases). The V end was cut by 2 bases, the J end by 6 bases, with 12 bases between. Germline V gives CDR1 SGHRS, CDR2 YFSETQ. CDR3 length: 13 amino acids.

This chain uses TRBV7-2 with TRBJ1-5; TRBD1 matches at 9 bases. V trimming: 3 bases; J trimming: 6 bases; junction bases outside the gene matches: 6. CDR1 and CDR2 from the germline V gene are SGHTA and FQGNSA. The CDR3 extends over 15 amino acids. For the CDR3, the DNA is TGTGCCAGCAGCTTCGAGGGACAGGGAGCTCAGCCCCAGCATTTT. Its translation: CASSFEGQGAQPQHF.

This chain connects TRBV5-4 to TRBJ2-2, with 9 bases that match TRBD1. CDR1 and CDR2 (germline): SGHNT, YYREEE (reference sequence). The CDR3 extends over 15 amino acids. Trimming took 5 bases from V and 5 from J; bases not matched to a gene: 7. The CDR3 loop reads CASSQDRGRTGELFF. CDR3 coding DNA: TGTGCCAGCAGTCAGGACAGGGGAAGGACCGGGGAGCTGTTTTTT.

This rearrangement joins TRBV6-5 to TRBJ2-6; possible D gene TRBD1, 6 bases. V dropped 5 bases and J dropped 1 base, with 9 bases sitting between them. The CDR3 is 15 amino acids. From germline, CDR1 is MNHEY and CDR2 SVGAGI. The CDR3 loop reads CASSPDRSGANVLTF. In DNA, the CDR3 is TGTGCCAGCAGTCCCGACAGGTCTGGGGCCAACGTCCTGACTTTC.

The chain has TRBV15 and TRBJ2-1, with TRBD2 matching over 8 bases. With 1 base clipped from V and 3 bases from J, the junction kept 2 bases outside the gene matches. This CDR3 comprises 15 residues. The V gene's germline CDR1 is LNHNV and CDR2 YYDKDF (reference sequence). CDR3 protein: CATSRAGGHYNEQFF. In DNA form, the CDR3 reads TGTGCCACCAGCAGAGCGGGAGGGCACTACAATGAGCAGTTCTTC.

This clone was counted once. The V and J genes are TRBV9 and TRBJ2-3; 14 bases align to TRBD2. The J segment lost 2 bases and the V segment lost 4 bases, leaving 3 bases of the junction unmatched. Germline CDR1 reads SGDLS; CDR2 reads YYNGEE. The CDR3 contains 16 residues. The CDR3 loop is CASSPGLAGDTDTQYF. As DNA, the CDR3 is TGTGCCAGCAGCCCGGGACTAGCGGGGGACACAGATACGCAGTATTTT.

The rearrangement joins TRBV6-5 to TRBJ1-2, with D possibly TRBD1 on 5 matching bases. V was pared by 5 bases and J by 7 bases, with 20 bases between. The CDR3 has 15 residues. CDR1 MNHEY and CDR2 SVGAGI come from the germline V gene. The CDR3 region has the DNA TGTGCCAGCAGTGCAGGGAGGAGCTCCGTAGCTGGCTACACCTTC. It encodes CASSAGRSSVAGYTF.

J is TRBJ2-7 and V is TRBV9; 7 nucleotides agree with TRBD2. CDR3 size: 13 residues. Germline trimming cut 0 bases from V and 6 bases from J; bases unmatched to any gene: 3. The V gene's germline CDR1 is SGDLS and CDR2 YYNGEE. Here the CDR3 DNA reads TGTGCCAGCAGCGTAGAGGGCGGGAGCGAGCAGTACTTC. It encodes CASSVEGGSEQYF.

The chain recombines TRBV5-6 with TRBJ2-7; no firm D call. Trimming stripped 1 base from V and 1 base from J, with 3 bases between. Germline CDR1 SGHDT, CDR2 YYEEEE. The CDR3 covers 12 residues. CDR3 nucleotide sequence: TGTGCCAGCAGCTTGTCGTCCTACGAGCAGTACTTC. Encoded protein: CASSLSSYEQYF.